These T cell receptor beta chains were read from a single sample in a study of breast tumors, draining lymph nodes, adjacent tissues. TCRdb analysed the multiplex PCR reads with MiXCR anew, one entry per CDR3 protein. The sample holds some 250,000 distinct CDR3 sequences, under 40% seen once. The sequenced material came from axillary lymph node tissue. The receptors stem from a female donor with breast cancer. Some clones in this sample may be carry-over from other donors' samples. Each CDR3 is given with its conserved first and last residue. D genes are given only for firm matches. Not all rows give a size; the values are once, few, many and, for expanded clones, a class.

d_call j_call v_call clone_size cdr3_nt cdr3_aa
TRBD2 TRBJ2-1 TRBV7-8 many TGTGCCAGCAGCTCCGGGACTAGCGTCCATGAGCAGTTCTTC CASSSGTSVHEQFF
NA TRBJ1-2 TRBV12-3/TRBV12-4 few TGTGCCAGCAGTTTCTCCCTAACAGGCTTGGACGACTATGGCTACACCTTC CASSFSLTGLDDYGYTF
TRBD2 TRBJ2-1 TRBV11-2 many TGTGCCAGCAGCTCCCCTCTCGGGGCGGGAGGAAGCAATGAGCAGTTCTTC CASSSPLGAGGSNEQFF
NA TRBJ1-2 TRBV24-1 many TGTGCCACCAGTGCCGGGGGCAGCTATGGCTACACCTTC CATSAGGSYGYTF
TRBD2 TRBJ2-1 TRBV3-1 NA TGTGCCAGCAGCCGGACTAGCGGGAGGGATTTGGGTGAGCAGTTCTTC CASSRTSGRDLGEQFF
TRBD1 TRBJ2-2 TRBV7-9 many TGTGCCAGCAGCCGGGACAGGGGAATGACCGGGGAGCTGTTTTTT CASSRDRGMTGELFF
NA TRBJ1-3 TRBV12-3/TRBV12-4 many TGTGCCAGCAGTTTAGTGGGAAACACCATATATTTT CASSLVGNTIYF
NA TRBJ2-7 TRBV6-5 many TGTGCCAGCAGTTACGTCCCGTTCCCGAGCTCCTACGAGCAGTACTTC CASSYVPFPSSYEQYF
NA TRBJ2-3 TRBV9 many TGTGCCAGCAGCGTAGTAGTGGGGGATACGCAGTATTTT CASSVVVGDTQYF
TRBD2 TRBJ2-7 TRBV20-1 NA TGCACCGCCCCCGGGACTAGTATCGGCGAGCAGTACTTC CTAPGTSIGEQYF
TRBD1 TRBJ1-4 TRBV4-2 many TGTGCCAGCAGCCAAGAACAGACAGGGGGAGAAAAACTGTTTTTT CASSQEQTGGEKLFF
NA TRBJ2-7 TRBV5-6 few TGTGCCAGCAGCCCTTTGACGGGCGTATCCGAGCAGTACTTC CASSPLTGVSEQYF
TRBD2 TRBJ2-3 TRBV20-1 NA TGCAGCTACGGGACTAGCGCGGGGATCACAGATACGCAGTATTTT CSYGTSAGITDTQYF
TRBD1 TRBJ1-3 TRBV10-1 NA TGCGCCAGGGGGGACAGGGGGCGTCTTGGAAACACCATATATTTT CARGDRGRLGNTIYF
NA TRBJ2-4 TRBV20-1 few TGCAGTGCAACTCAGAGCGGACTGCTAAACATTCAGTACTTC CSATQSGLLNIQYF